This T cell receptor (beta chain) was obtained from a study of blood T cell repertoires in COVID-19. Study-level information: Material from acute and convalescent COVID-19 was sourced from the United States, Italy and Spain. From T cells, B-cell-depleted T cells, or PBMCs came the material, which was cDNA or gDNA.

This CDR3 region has 14 residues. CDR1 and CDR2 from the germline V gene are MNHEY and SVGEGT. Trimming pared 6 bases from V and 9 bases from J, leaving 21 bases between. How the authors handled the data: Counts of nucleated cells, estimated from reference gene primer amplification, were obtained. Sequencing was performed with immunoSEQ multiplex PCR; in TCRdb, only in-frame clones are kept and a portion is missing. D and trimming come from the DNA, and the V and J calls and clone size come from that table. The sample lists under 60,000 clones, approximately 82% seen once, with approximately 5.3% in the top ten.

The source material was peripheral blood. This chain joins TRBV6-2 or TRBV6-3 and TRBJ2-7; weak D call: TRBD2 (5 bases). This sequence was found in a human donor in a cohort sampled during active COVID-19. The CDR3 region has the DNA TGTGCCAGCAGCCTCGGGCAGAGCGGATCGGGGCAGTACTTC. It encodes CASSLGQSGSGQYF.